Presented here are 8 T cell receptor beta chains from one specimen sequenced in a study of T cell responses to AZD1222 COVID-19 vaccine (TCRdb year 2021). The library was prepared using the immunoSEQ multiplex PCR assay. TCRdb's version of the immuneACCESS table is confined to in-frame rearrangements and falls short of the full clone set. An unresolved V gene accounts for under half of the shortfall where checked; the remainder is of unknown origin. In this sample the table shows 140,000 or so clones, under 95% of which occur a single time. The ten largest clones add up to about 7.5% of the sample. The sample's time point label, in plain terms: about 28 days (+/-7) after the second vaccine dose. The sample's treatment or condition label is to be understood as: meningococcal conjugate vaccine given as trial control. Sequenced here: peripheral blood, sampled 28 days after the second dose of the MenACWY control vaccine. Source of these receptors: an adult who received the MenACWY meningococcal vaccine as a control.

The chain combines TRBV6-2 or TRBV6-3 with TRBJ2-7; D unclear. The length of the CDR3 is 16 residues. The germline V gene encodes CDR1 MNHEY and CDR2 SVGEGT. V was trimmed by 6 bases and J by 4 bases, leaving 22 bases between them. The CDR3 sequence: CASSPRTPILFYEQYF. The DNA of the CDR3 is TGTGCCAGCAGCCCCAGGACGCCGATTCTTTTTTACGAGCAGTACTTC.

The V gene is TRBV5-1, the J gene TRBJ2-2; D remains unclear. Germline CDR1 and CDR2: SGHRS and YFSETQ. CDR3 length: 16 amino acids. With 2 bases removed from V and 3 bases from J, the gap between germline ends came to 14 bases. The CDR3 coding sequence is TGCGCCAGCAGCTTAGGGCAGGCCGCGGACACCGGGGAGCTGTTTTTT. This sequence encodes CASSLGQAADTGELFF.

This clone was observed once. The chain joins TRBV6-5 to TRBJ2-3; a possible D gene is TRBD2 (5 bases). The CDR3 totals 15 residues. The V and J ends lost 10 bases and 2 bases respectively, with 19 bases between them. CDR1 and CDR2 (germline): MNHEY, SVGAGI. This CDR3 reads CATSHRGQFTDTQYF. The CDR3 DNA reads TGTGCCACCTCTCATAGAGGGCAATTCACAGATACGCAGTATTTT.

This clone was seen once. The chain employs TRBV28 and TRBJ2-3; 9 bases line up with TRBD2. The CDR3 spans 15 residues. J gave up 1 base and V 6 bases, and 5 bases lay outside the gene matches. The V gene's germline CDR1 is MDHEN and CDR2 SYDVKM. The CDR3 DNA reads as TGTGCCAGCAGCCGAAGACTAGCGGGCACAGATACGCAGTATTTT. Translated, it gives CASSRRLAGTDTQYF.

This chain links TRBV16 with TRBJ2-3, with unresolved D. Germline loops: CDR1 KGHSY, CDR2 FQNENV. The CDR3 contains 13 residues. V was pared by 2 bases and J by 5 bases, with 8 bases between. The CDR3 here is CASSQDRQDTQYF. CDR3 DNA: TGTGCCAGCAGCCAAGACCGACAAGATACGCAGTATTTT.

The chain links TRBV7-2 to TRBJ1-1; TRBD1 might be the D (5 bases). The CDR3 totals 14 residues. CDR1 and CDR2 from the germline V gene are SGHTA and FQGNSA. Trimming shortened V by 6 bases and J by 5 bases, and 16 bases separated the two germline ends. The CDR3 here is CASSDSGGRTEAFF. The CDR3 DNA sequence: TGTGCCAGCAGTGACAGTGGGGGAAGGACTGAAGCTTTCTTT.

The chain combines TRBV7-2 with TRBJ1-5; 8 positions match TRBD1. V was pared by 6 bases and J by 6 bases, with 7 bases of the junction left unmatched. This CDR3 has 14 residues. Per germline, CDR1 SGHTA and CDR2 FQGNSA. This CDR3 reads CASSLRGQSQPQHF. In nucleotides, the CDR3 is TGTGCCAGCAGTCTCAGGGGGCAGAGTCAGCCCCAGCATTTT.

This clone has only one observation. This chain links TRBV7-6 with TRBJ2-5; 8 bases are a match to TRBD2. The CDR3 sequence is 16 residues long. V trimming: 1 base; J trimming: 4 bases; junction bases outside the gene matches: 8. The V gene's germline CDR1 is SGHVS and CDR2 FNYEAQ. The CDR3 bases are TGTGCCAGCAGCTTAGTGCAAGGACGGGGGGGAGAGACCCAGTACTTC. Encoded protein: CASSLVQGRGGETQYF.